A selection of T cell receptor beta chains follows, all from one sample in a study of T-cell memory formation after mild COVID-19. TCRdb reanalysed the 5' RACE reads using MiXCR and keeps one entry per CDR3 protein. The sample lists more than 85,000 distinct CDR3 sequences; 11% were seen once. The sequenced sample consisted of PBMCs or a T cell subset sorted from them (not recorded which). The source of these receptors is a man between 18 and 35 years old who had mild COVID-19 (a few samples of this study predate the infection). Cell type and time point are not known. Both conserved end residues are part of each CDR3. The D gene is left open where the match is weak. Not all rows give a size; the values are once, few, many and, for expanded clones, a class.

D gene: -; V gene: TRBV4-3; clone size: -; J gene: TRBJ2-1; CDR3 protein: CASSQGKGEAYEQFF; CDR3 DNA: TGCGCCAGCAGCCAAGGAAAGGGGGAGGCCTATGAGCAGTTCTTC
D gene: -; V gene: TRBV20-1; clone size: few; J gene: TRBJ1-5; CDR3 protein: CSARIRGYSNQPQHF; CDR3 DNA: TGCAGTGCTCGGATACGGGGCTATAGCAATCAGCCCCAGCATTTT
D gene: TRBD1; V gene: TRBV5-1; clone size: -; J gene: TRBJ2-7; CDR3 protein: CASSSGQDWDEQYF; CDR3 DNA: TGCGCCAGCAGCTCCGGACAGGATTGGGACGAGCAGTACTTC
D gene: -; V gene: TRBV19; clone size: -; J gene: TRBJ1-5; CDR3 protein: CASTPGPRGNQPQHF; CDR3 DNA: TGTGCCAGTACCCCAGGTCCTCGGGGCAATCAGCCCCAGCATTTT
D gene: -; V gene: TRBV6-5; clone size: -; J gene: TRBJ1-2; CDR3 protein: CASSSLITPIGYTF; CDR3 DNA: TGTGCCAGCAGTTCTCTCATTACACCGATAGGCTACACCTTC
D gene: -; V gene: TRBV20-1; clone size: many; J gene: TRBJ2-1; CDR3 protein: CSARDRAGPGDEQFF; CDR3 DNA: TGCAGTGCTAGAGATCGCGCGGGGCCCGGGGATGAGCAGTTCTTC
D gene: -; V gene: TRBV27; clone size: -; J gene: TRBJ1-1; CDR3 protein: CASSPLGRRNTEAFF; CDR3 DNA: TGTGCCAGCAGCCCTCTGGGGAGAAGGAACACTGAAGCTTTCTTT
D gene: TRBD1; V gene: TRBV9; clone size: -; J gene: TRBJ2-7; CDR3 protein: CASSVSGDRVMYEQYF; CDR3 DNA: TGTGCCAGCAGCGTTTCCGGGGACAGGGTTATGTACGAGCAGTACTTC
D gene: -; V gene: TRBV11-2; clone size: few; J gene: TRBJ1-2; CDR3 protein: CASSLPPATYGYTF; CDR3 DNA: TGTGCCAGCAGCTTACCCCCGGCGACCTATGGCTACACCTTC
D gene: TRBD2; V gene: TRBV20-1; clone size: few; J gene: TRBJ2-3; CDR3 protein: CSASGRGEASTDTQYF; CDR3 DNA: TGCAGTGCTAGTGGGAGGGGAGAGGCTAGCACAGATACGCAGTATTTT
D gene: -; V gene: TRBV20-1; clone size: -; J gene: TRBJ1-2; CDR3 protein: CSASWVPGPAKSNYGYTF; CDR3 DNA: TGCAGTGCTAGTTGGGTTCCGGGCCCGGCAAAATCTAACTATGGCTACACCTTC
D gene: TRBD1; V gene: TRBV27; clone size: -; J gene: TRBJ1-5; CDR3 protein: CASSLSPGQGGNQPQHF; CDR3 DNA: TGTGCCAGCAGTTTATCGCCCGGACAGGGGGGCAATCAGCCCCAGCATTTT
D gene: -; V gene: TRBV10-3; clone size: few; J gene: TRBJ1-3; CDR3 protein: CAISDGGDAAGNTIYF; CDR3 DNA: TGTGCCATCAGTGACGGGGGCGACGCAGCGGGAAACACCATATATTTT
D gene: TRBD1; V gene: TRBV7-8; clone size: few; J gene: TRBJ2-7; CDR3 protein: CASSPGTGIEQYF; CDR3 DNA: TGTGCCAGCAGCCCCGGGACAGGAATCGAGCAGTACTTC
D gene: TRBD1; V gene: TRBV4-3; clone size: -; J gene: TRBJ2-1; CDR3 protein: CASSPGQGGYNEQFF; CDR3 DNA: TGCGCCAGCAGCCCGGGACAGGGCGGCTACAATGAGCAGTTCTTC